Presented here are 21 T cell receptor beta chains from one specimen sequenced in a study of molecular identifiers for immune sequencing clone quantification. TCRdb fed the PCR reads into MiXCR, producing one record per CDR3 protein. Of about 630,000 distinct CDR3 sequences detected, roughly 27% appear once; the ten largest clones hold 0.7% to 0.95%. Material for sequencing was naive CD8+ T cells from blood, with Jurkat cell RNA spiked in. Subset here: FACS-sorted CD8+CD4-CCR7+CD45RA+ naive T cells. The receptors were sampled from a human donor in good health. Some libraries in this study had Jurkat cell RNA spiked in.

This clonotype was recorded a few times. The genes are TRBV12-3 or TRBV12-4 and TRBJ2-3; 7 nucleotides line up with TRBD1. CDR3 length: 14 residues. V lost 3 bases, J lost 4 bases, and 4 bases stayed unmatched. The chain's CDR3 is CASSFRQGPDTQYF. Here the CDR3 DNA reads TGTGCCAGCAGTTTTCGACAGGGCCCAGATACGCAGTATTTT.

This clonotype showed up many times. The CDR3 DNA follows: TGCAGCGTACCCTTACAGGGTCCGGATGGCTACACCTTC. Amino acids: CSVPLQGPDGYTF. The genes are TRBV29-1 and TRBJ1-2, with D maybe TRBD1 (6 bases). Trimming shortened V by 6 bases and J by 6 bases, and 17 bases separated the two germline ends. The V gene's germline CDR1 is SQVTM and CDR2 ANQGSEA. There are 13 residues in the CDR3.

The sample holds many counts of this clonotype. The chain uses TRBV4-3 and TRBJ1-5; D unresolved. There are 13 residues in the CDR3. The V and J ends lost 0 bases and 3 bases respectively, with 3 bases between them. Germline CDR1 and CDR2: LGHNA and YSLEER. The CDR3 protein is CASSQDLNQPQHF. The CDR3 bases are TGCGCCAGCAGCCAAGACCTCAATCAGCCCCAGCATTTT.

This chain uses TRBV6-5 with TRBJ2-1; 8 nucleotides match TRBD1. The junction had 1 base not matched to a gene; V was cut back by 0 bases and J by 3 bases. The CDR3 runs 15 residues. Germline-derived CDR1 and CDR2 are MNHEY and SVGAGI. The CDR3 here is CASSYSGTGYNEQFF. The CDR3 nucleotides are TGTGCCAGCAGTTACTCTGGGACAGGCTACAATGAGCAGTTCTTC.

The chain recombines TRBV3-1 with TRBJ2-7; D is uncertain. V was clipped by 0 bases and J by 2 bases, with 5 bases between them. The CDR3 is 13 amino acids. Per germline, CDR1 LGHDT and CDR2 YNNKEL (reference sequence). This chain's CDR3 is CASSQDAPYEQYF. CDR3 nucleotide sequence: TGTGCCAGCAGCCAAGATGCACCCTACGAGCAGTACTTC.

This sequence joins TRBV27 and TRBJ2-3, with 11 bases lining up with TRBD2. This CDR3 spans 16 amino acids. The germline V gene encodes CDR1 MNHEY and CDR2 SMNVEV (reference sequence). Losses at the gene ends were 3 bases for V and 6 bases for J; bases not matched to a gene: 8. The CDR3 bases are TGTGCCAGCAGTTTGGATACGACTAGCGGGGTTGATACGCAGTATTTT. This translates into CASSLDTTSGVDTQYF.

Comment on this clonotype: This may stem from a read error, because a much larger clone lies one nucleotide away. V and J are TRBV12-3 or TRBV12-4 and TRBJ2-3, with TRBD1 matching 10 bases. The CDR3 sequence is 15 residues long. The CDR3 DNA reads TGTGCCAGCAGTTTTGCGGGACAGGGGATAGATGCGCAGTATTTT. It is translated as CASSFAGQGIDAQYF.

This clonotype was seen many times. The genes are TRBV29-1 and TRBJ2-7; 9 nucleotides line up with TRBD1. The CDR3 is made up of 13 amino acids. Trimming at V came to 7 bases and at J to 0 bases, leaving 4 bases not matched to a gene. CDR1 is SQVTM and CDR2 is ANQGSEA in the germline V gene. The CDR3 bases are TGCAGCGCGTGGACAGGGGTCTCCTACGAGCAGTACTTC. This encodes CSAWTGVSYEQYF.

This clonotype was detected many times. The gene calls are TRBV30 and TRBJ2-7, with D hard to call. Deletions cut 0 bases from V and 7 bases from J, with 7 bases between. Germline V gene lookup returns CDR1 GTSNPN and CDR2 SVGIG (reference sequence). This CDR3 is 11 amino acids long. DNA of the CDR3: TGTGCCTGGAGTGTAAATGTGGAGCAGTACTTC. Translating gives CAWSVNVEQYF. The full variable domain, completed using reference TRBV30 and TRBJ2-7, is SQTIHQWPATLVQPVGSPLSLECTVEGTSNPNLYWYRQAAGRGLQLLFYSVGIGQISSEVPQNLSASRPQDRQFILSSKKLLLSDSGFYLCAWSVNVEQYFGPGTRLTVT.

As for this clonotype: A much larger clone differs by one base, so this may be a read error. The gene calls are TRBV27 and TRBJ1-5, with D unclear. Germline lookup yields CDR1 MNHEY and CDR2 SMNVEV (reference sequence). The CDR3 has 14 residues. CDR3 sequence: CASSFFNSIQPQHF. CDR3 DNA: TGTGCCAGCAGTTTTTTTAATAGCATTCAGCCCCAGCATTTT.

This clonotype was seen ten or more times. This chain joins TRBV4-1 and TRBJ1-1, with a tentative D call TRBD1 (6 bases). Germline V lookup: CDR1 MGHRA, CDR2 YSYEKL. The V end was cut by 1 base, the J end by 2 bases, with 14 bases between. This CDR3 region has 16 residues. For the CDR3, the DNA is TGCGCCAGCAGCCAAGGGACAGCCTTCGGAAACACTGAAGCTTTCTTT. Encoded protein: CASSQGTAFGNTEAFF.

CDR3 residues: CASSHNPYEQYF. The CDR3 DNA sequence: TGCGCCAGCAGTCATAATCCCTACGAGCAGTACTTC. The rearrangement uses TRBV10-1 and TRBJ2-7, with D unresolved. The CDR3 loop spans 12 amino acids. V lost 5 bases and J lost 2, with 7 bases in between. The germline V gene encodes CDR1 WNHNN and CDR2 SYGVQD (reference sequence).

For this clonotype: Relative to the germline gene, one junction end is altered; a read error may explain this. The chain recombines TRBV27 with TRBJ2-7; TRBD1 aligns across 10 bases. CDR1 and CDR2 (germline): MNHEY, SMNVEV (reference sequence). There are 15 residues in the CDR3. CDR3 in amino acids: CASSLKRDRGYEQHF. The CDR3 DNA reads TGTGCCAGCAGTTTAAAGAGGGACAGGGGATACGAGCAGCACTTC.

The chain joins TRBV30 to TRBJ2-7, with D perhaps matching TRBD1 (5 bases). The CDR3 is 15 amino acids. Deletions cut 1 base from V and 0 bases from J, with 13 bases between. In germline, CDR1 is GTSNPN, CDR2 SVGIG (reference sequence). CDR3 DNA: TGTGCCTGGAGTGCCGACAGTAAGAGCTCCTACGAGCAGTACTTC. Translation gives CAWSADSKSSYEQYF.

This clonotype was seen ten or more times. V usage is TRBV29-1 and J usage is TRBJ2-7; 7 nucleotides line up with TRBD1. Trimming took 6 bases from V and 4 from J; bases not matched to a gene: 9. The CDR3 has 13 residues. Germline V gene sequence: CDR1 SQVTM, CDR2 ANQGSEA. This chain's CDR3 is CSVNDRAGYEQYF. The DNA for the CDR3 is TGCAGCGTCAACGACAGGGCAGGTTACGAGCAGTACTTC.

This clonotype was found many times. CDR3 amino acids: CASSQGSGGLTDTQYF. The CDR3 bases are TGTGCCAGCAGCCAAGGGTCAGGGGGACTCACAGATACGCAGTATTTT. This chain joins TRBV4-2 and TRBJ2-3, with D perhaps TRBD1 (7 bases). The V end lost 1 base, the J end lost 2 bases, and 13 bases lay between the germline ends. This CDR3 has 16 amino acids. CDR1 LGHNA and CDR2 YNFKEQ come from the germline V gene.

This clonotype was seen ten or more times. The J gene is TRBJ1-1, the V gene TRBV12-3 or TRBV12-4; 10 bases are a match to TRBD1. The length of the CDR3 is 14 residues. V lost 6 bases to trimming and J lost 5 bases; unmatched junction nucleotides: 6. The CDR3: CASSSTGGLTEAFF. Written as DNA, the CDR3 is TGTGCCAGCAGCTCGACAGGGGGCTTGACTGAAGCTTTCTTT.

This rearrangement joins TRBV4-1 to TRBJ2-1; possibly TRBD2 for D (6 bases). This CDR3 contains 14 residues. Trimming shortened V by 0 bases and J by 10 bases, and 13 bases separated the two germline ends. CDR1 and CDR2 from the germline V gene are MGHRA and YSYEKL. The CDR3 DNA is TGCGCCAGCAGCCAAGATTGGGGGGTGAGGGAGCAGTTCTTC. As protein: CASSQDWGVREQFF.

This clonotype was seen a handful of times. V usage is TRBV5-1 and J usage is TRBJ2-6; 7 bases align to TRBD1. With 3 bases clipped from V and 0 bases from J, the junction kept 9 bases outside the gene matches. The CDR3 runs 18 residues. Germline loops: CDR1 SGHRS, CDR2 YFSETQ. Here the CDR3 reads CASSSRQGWASGANVLTF. The CDR3 DNA reads TGCGCCAGCAGCTCCCGACAGGGTTGGGCCTCTGGGGCCAACGTCCTGACTTTC.

Many counts were recorded for this clonotype. The gene calls are TRBV6-1 and TRBJ2-7, with D possibly being TRBD1 or TRBD2 (5 bases each). There are 13 residues in the CDR3. Germline loops: CDR1 MNHNS, CDR2 SASEGT. Between the trimmed V and J ends, which lost 7 bases and 6 bases, there was a span of 16 bases. The DNA for the CDR3 is TGTGCCAGCATCCAGGACTGGGGCCTCGAGCAGTACTTC. This codes for CASIQDWGLEQYF.

This clonotype was found many times. The chain joins TRBV7-9 to TRBJ2-5; D is ambiguous. The germline V gene has CDR1 SEHNR and CDR2 FQNEAQ (reference sequence). V was clipped by 2 bases and J by 5 bases, with 9 bases between them. The CDR3 length is 13 residues. This CDR3 is CASSLLTLETQYF. The DNA for the CDR3 is TGTGCCAGCAGCTTACTCACTTTGGAGACCCAGTACTTC.